These 20 T cell receptor beta chains came from one sample sequenced in a study of CDR3 diversity in severe acne. MiXCR was run by TCRdb on the PCR reads, yielding one entry per CDR3 protein. The sample includes roughly 79,000 distinct CDR3 sequences, about 49% of them seen just once. Material for sequencing was blood. These receptors originate from a male donor with severe acne vulgaris.

The V call is TRBV24-1, the J call TRBJ2-7; 14 positions agree with TRBD2. Per the germline V gene, CDR1 is KGHDR and CDR2 is SFDVKD. J was trimmed by 0 bases and V by 2 bases; bases with no gene match: 2. The CDR3 is made up of 17 amino acids. The DNA of the CDR3 is TGTGCCACCAGTGATTCGGGACTAGCGGGAGACTCCTACGAGCAGTACTTC. Translating it yields CATSDSGLAGDSYEQYF.

With respect to this clonotype: A clone one base away is much larger, so this may be a read error. The chain joins TRBV19 to TRBJ2-5; tentative D call: TRBD2 (5 bases). V was cut by 6 bases and J by 11 bases, with 16 bases left in between. Germline V gives CDR1 LNHDA, CDR2 SQIVND (reference sequence). The CDR3 has 12 amino acids. CDR3 sequence reads: CASSPRPEAQYF. The CDR3 nucleotides read TGTGCCAGTAGCCCAAGACCGGAGGCGCAGTACTTC.

The genes are TRBV6-1 and TRBJ1-6, with 7 bases matching TRBD1. The CDR3 loop spans 13 amino acids. The V gene's germline CDR1 is MNHNS and CDR2 SASEGT. J lost 7 bases, V lost 11 bases, and 8 bases had no gene match. CDR3 bases: TGTGCCGCACGACAGGGATTGAATTCACCCCTCCACTTT. Amino acids: CAARQGLNSPLHF.

This clonotype was recorded at least ten times. V gene TRBV20-1 combines with J gene TRBJ2-2; 11 bases align to TRBD1. Trimming cost V 4 bases and J 4 bases; bases outside gene matches: 2. Germline CDR1 is DFQATT and CDR2 is SNEGSKA (reference sequence). The CDR3 covers 14 residues. The CDR3 loop is CSATGTGGTGELFF. CDR3 DNA sequence: TGCAGTGCTACCGGGACAGGGGGCACCGGGGAGCTGTTTTTT.

The gene calls are TRBV3-2 and TRBJ2-2. TRBV3-2 is classified as a pseudogene. CDR3 size: 12 residues. CDR3 loop: CASSPITGELFF. Here the CDR3 DNA reads TGTGCCAGCAGCCCAATTACGGGGGAGCTGTTTTTT.

J is TRBJ2-5 and V is TRBV28, with TRBD2 identical over 10 bases. The CDR3 is 16 residues long. Germline V gene data show CDR1 as MDHEN and CDR2 as SYDVKM. V lost 3 bases and J lost 4; bases outside the gene matches: 8. CDR3 bases: TGTGCCAGCAGTTTGTCAGATAGCGGGAGGCCAGAGACCCAGTACTTC. Translated, it gives CASSLSDSGRPETQYF.

The chain carries TRBV19 and TRBJ2-6, with 11 bases identical to TRBD1. Germline loops: CDR1 LNHDA, CDR2 SQIVND (reference sequence). The CDR3 length is 18 residues. V dropped 0 bases and J dropped 2; count of bases not matched to a gene: 3. The CDR3 loop reads CASSIDGTGGAGANVLTF. The CDR3 DNA sequence: TGTGCCAGTAGTATAGACGGGACAGGGGGTGCTGGGGCCAACGTCCTGACTTTC.

This clonotype is medium-sized. The chain carries TRBV5-1 and TRBJ2-1; 7 nucleotides match TRBD2. The CDR3 length is 15 residues. V trimming: 3 bases; J trimming: 0 bases; junction bases outside the gene matches: 3. The germline V gene encodes CDR1 SGHRS and CDR2 YFSETQ. This CDR3 is CASSSTGGSYNEQFF. The CDR3, as DNA: TGCGCCAGCAGCTCTACGGGAGGCTCCTACAATGAGCAGTTCTTC.

The chain joins TRBV6-1 to TRBJ2-1; D uncertain. The V and J ends lost 1 base and 6 bases respectively, with 10 bases between them. The CDR3 has 14 amino acids. Germline V lookup: CDR1 MNHNS, CDR2 SASEGT. The CDR3 loop is CASSEVRPGNEQFF. The CDR3 region has the DNA TGTGCCAGCAGTGAAGTGCGACCGGGCAATGAGCAGTTCTTC.

V usage is TRBV2 and J usage is TRBJ1-2; no definite D call. This CDR3 comprises 10 residues. The germline gives CDR1 SNHLY, CDR2 FYNNEI. Between the trimmed V and J ends, which lost 4 bases and 13 bases, there was a span of 10 bases. The CDR3 sequence is CASSGSRSTF. The CDR3 coding sequence is TGTGCCAGCAGTGGGTCGCGGAGCACCTTC.

CDR3 coding DNA: TGTGCCAGCAGCTTAGACAGGAAGGATGGCTACACCTTC. Amino acids: CASSLDRKDGYTF. This rearrangement joins TRBV7-9 to TRBJ1-2; D is perhaps TRBD1 (5 bases). The CDR3 contains 13 residues. Trimming left V 1 base short and J 6 bases short, with 9 bases between. Germline CDR1 is SEHNR and CDR2 is FQNEAQ (reference sequence).

This clonotype was observed at least ten times. The chain uses TRBV20-1 and TRBJ2-7, with 8 nucleotides matching TRBD2. Germline V lookup: CDR1 DFQATT, CDR2 SNEGSKA (reference sequence). J was trimmed by 4 bases and V by 1 base; bases with no gene match: 0. The CDR3 is 12 amino acids. Written as DNA, the CDR3 is TGCAGTGCTAGAGCTAGCGGGTACGAGCAGTACGTC. Its protein is CSARASGYEQYV.

This chain connects TRBV7-9 to TRBJ2-7; 13 nucleotides align to TRBD2. Germline V CDR1 and CDR2: SEHNR, FQNEAQ (reference sequence). CDR3 size: 16 residues. V shed 6 bases and J 0 bases; nucleotides not matched to a gene: 5. CDR3 protein: CASSPGLAGPSYEQYF. In DNA form, the CDR3 reads TGTGCCAGCAGTCCGGGACTAGCGGGACCCTCCTACGAGCAGTACTTC.

This clonotype was seen repeatedly, ten times or more. The rearrangement joins TRBV7-8 to TRBJ2-7, with TRBD2 matching 13 bases. In germline, CDR1 is SGHVS, CDR2 FQNEAQ. V lost 5 bases and J lost 7; bases outside the gene matches: 8. CDR3 length: 15 amino acids. The CDR3 DNA reads TGTGCCAGCAGCACCCGGACTAGCGGGAGCGGAGAGCAGTACGTC. Translation gives CASSTRTSGSGEQYV.

The chain couples TRBV25-1 to TRBJ2-5; weak D call: TRBD1 (6 bases). This CDR3 has 15 residues. Trimming took 6 bases from V and 5 from J, leaving 19 bases between them. The germline V gene encodes CDR1 MGHDK and CDR2 SYGVNS. The CDR3 DNA reads as TGTGCCAGCAGCAAACCTTACAGGGTTGGGGAGACCCAGTACTTC. Translating gives CASSKPYRVGETQYF.

Details on this clonotype: Germline and junction disagree at one end, which may indicate a read error. The chain has TRBV7-9 and TRBJ2-1; 7 nucleotides match TRBD2. Germline-derived CDR1 and CDR2 are SEHNR and FQNEAQ (reference sequence). This CDR3 is built from 14 residues. The CDR3, as DNA: TGTGCCCGCAGCCCGACTAGCCTAGACAATGAGCAGTTCTTC. This codes for CARSPTSLDNEQFF.

The CDR3: CASSPELGFTEAFF. The CDR3 DNA reads as TGCGCCAGCAGCCCCGAGTTGGGGTTCACTGAAGCTTTCTTT. V is TRBV5-1 and J is TRBJ1-1; D remains ambiguous. CDR1 and CDR2 from the germline V gene are SGHRS and YFSETQ. Trimming took 4 bases from V and 4 from J, leaving 14 bases between them. The CDR3 runs to 14 residues. Together with reference TRBV5-1 and TRBJ1-1, the CDR3 gives the full variable domain: KAGVTQTPRYLIKTRGQQVTLSCSPISGHRSVSWYQQTPGQGLQFLFEYFSETQRNKGNFPGRFSGRQFSNSRSEMNVSTLELGDSALYLCASSPELGFTEAFFGQGTRLTVV.

This clonotype was counted at least ten times. The chain carries TRBV20-1 and TRBJ2-3; possible D gene TRBD2, 6 bases. The V and J ends lost 4 bases and 2 bases respectively, with 22 bases between them. Germline CDR1 and CDR2: DFQATT and SNEGSKA (reference sequence). This CDR3 is built from 17 residues. CDR3 sequence: CSAIGPTPGGSTDTQYF. CDR3 in DNA: TGCAGTGCTATCGGCCCCACCCCCGGAGGGTCCACAGATACGCAGTATTTT.

The genes are TRBV2 and TRBJ2-5; 8 bases are a match to TRBD1. The DNA matches TRBJ2-1 better at its end, which makes the J call doubtful. CDR1 SNHLY and CDR2 FYNNEI come from the germline V gene. The CDR3 sequence is 16 residues long. The CDR3 region is CASRWSGQGPYNEQFF. The CDR3 DNA reads as TGTGCCAGCCGGTGGTCTGGACAGGGACCCTACAATGAGCAGTTCTTC.

A word on this clonotype: Without the conserved terminal phenylalanine or tryptophan, this CDR3 likely stems from a read error. The DNA is omitted, as the CDR3 cannot be located on it reliably, and the CDR3 follows TCRdb's listing. The V gene is TRBV11-2, the J gene TRBJ2-1; TRBD1, the D gene given by the table, was not confirmed from the DNA. The CDR3 is 16 amino acids long, termini counted. The V gene's germline CDR1 is SGHAT and CDR2 FQNNGV. CDR3 amino acids: CASSLEGVSSYNEPLC.